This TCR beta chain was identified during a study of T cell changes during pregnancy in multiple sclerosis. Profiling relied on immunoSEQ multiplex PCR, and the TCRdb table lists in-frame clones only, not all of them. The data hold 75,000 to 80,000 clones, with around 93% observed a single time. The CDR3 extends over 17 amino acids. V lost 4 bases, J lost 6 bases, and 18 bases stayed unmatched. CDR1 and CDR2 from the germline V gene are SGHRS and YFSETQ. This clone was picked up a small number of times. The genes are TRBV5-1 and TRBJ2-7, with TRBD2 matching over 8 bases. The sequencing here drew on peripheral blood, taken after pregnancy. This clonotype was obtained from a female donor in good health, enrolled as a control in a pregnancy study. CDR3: CASSPGEGSGRWFEQYF. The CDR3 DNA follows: TGCGCCAGCAGCCCCGGGGAGGGAAGCGGGAGATGGTTCGAGCAGTACTTC.